This is a list of T cell receptor beta chains from one sample in a study of blood T cell repertoires in COVID-19. Repertoires were generated with immunoSEQ multiplex PCR, while TCRdb's copy carries only in-frame clones and drops some. The sample has nearly 250,000 clones, about nine tenths seen once. The sample taken for sequencing was PBMCs or T cells enriched from blood (not recorded which). All receptors derive from a man in his fifties who had been exposed to COVID-19. Both conserved end residues are part of each CDR3. The order of the fields is J gene, D gene, V gene, clone size, CDR3 protein, CDR3 DNA. A D gene is named only where the DNA matches it firmly. The size entry is marked missing in some rows and otherwise reads once, few, many or a size class.

TRBJ1-5 | - | TRBV24-1 | - | CATSMTGEGHQPQHF | TGTGCCACCAGTATGACAGGAGAGGGGCATCAGCCCCAGCATTTT
TRBJ2-1 | - | TRBV11-3 | - | CASSPGGGASYNEQFF | TGTGCCAGCAGCCCAGGAGGGGGGGCTAGCTACAATGAGCAGTTCTTC
TRBJ1-2 | TRBD1 | TRBV5-1 | once | CASSSGTAYGYGYTF | TGCGCCAGCAGCTCCGGGACAGCGTACGGCTATGGCTACACCTTC
TRBJ2-5 | - | TRBV2 | - | CAVQGGFGETQYF | TGTGCGGTCCAGGGGGGATTTGGGGAGACCCAGTACTTC
TRBJ2-6 | - | TRBV7-9 | - | CASSPGVGSGANVLTF | TGTGCCAGCAGCCCCGGGGTAGGGTCGGGGGCCAACGTCCTGACTTTC
TRBJ2-1 | TRBD1 | TRBV25-1 | - | CASSPPGQGGNEQFF | TGTGCCAGCAGCCCTCCGGGACAGGGAGGCAATGAGCAGTTCTTC
TRBJ1-4 | TRBD1 | TRBV9 | - | CASSLGDRGPEKLFF | TGTGCCAGCAGCCTCGGGGACAGGGGGCCTGAAAAACTGTTTTTT
TRBJ2-5 | - | TRBV7-3 | - | CASSLTSYETQYF | TGTGCCAGCAGCTTAACCTCCTATGAGACCCAGTACTTC
TRBJ1-6 | - | TRBV2 | - | CASNRDTREPLHF | TGTGCCAGCAACCGGGACACCAGAGAGCCCCTCCACTTT
TRBJ2-7 | - | TRBV11-1 | - | CASSLASGTPYEQYF | TGTGCCAGCAGCCTAGCTTCCGGGACACCGTACGAGCAGTACTTC
TRBJ1-1 | - | TRBV6-2/TRBV6-3 | - | CASSQFREDEAFF | TGTGCCAGCAGTCAATTCAGGGAGGATGAAGCTTTCTTT
TRBJ1-1 | TRBD1 | TRBV19 | - | CAREYRGNTEAFF | TGTGCCAGGGAATACAGGGGGAACACTGAAGCTTTCTTT
TRBJ1-1 | TRBD1 | TRBV12-3/TRBV12-4 | - | CASSLGQGQEAFF | TGTGCCAGCAGTTTGGGACAGGGGCAAGAAGCTTTCTTT
TRBJ2-1 | TRBD2 | TRBV18 | - | CASSPQTSGMGNEQFF | TGTGCCAGCTCACCGCAGACTAGCGGGATGGGCAATGAGCAGTTCTTC
TRBJ2-1 | TRBD2 | TRBV5-1 | - | CASSTQTGLALYEQFF | TGCGCCAGCAGCACCCAAACGGGACTAGCTTTATATGAGCAGTTCTTC
TRBJ1-6 | - | TRBV7-2 | - | CASSSQEASNSPLHF | TGTGCCAGCAGCTCGCAGGAGGCCTCTAATTCACCCCTCCACTTT
TRBJ1-4 | - | TRBV18 | - | CASSRRVGNEKLFF | TGTGCCAGCTCCCGCAGGGTTGGGAATGAAAAACTGTTTTTT
TRBJ1-6 | - | TRBV19 | once | CASSEGHPNSPLHF | TGTGCCAGTAGTGAGGGACACCCGAATTCACCCCTCCACTTT
TRBJ1-5 | TRBD1 | TRBV24-1 | - | CATGGQINQPQHF | TGTGCCACCGGGGGACAGATCAATCAGCCCCAGCATTTT
TRBJ2-5 | - | TRBV5-4 | - | CASSSKDTQETQYF | TGTGCCAGCAGCTCGAAGGACACACAAGAGACCCAGTACTTC
TRBJ2-1 | TRBD2 | TRBV5-1 | - | CASSLLASGISYNEQFF | TGCGCCAGCAGCTTGTTGGCTAGCGGGATCTCCTACAATGAGCAGTTCTTC
TRBJ2-3 | - | TRBV2 | once | CASTEGGYTDTQYF | TGTGCCAGCACCGAGGGAGGTTACACAGATACGCAGTATTTT
TRBJ2-1 | TRBD2 | TRBV19 | - | CASGTSGVYNEQFF | TGTGCCAGTGGGACTAGCGGGGTATACAATGAGCAGTTCTTC
TRBJ1-6 | - | TRBV2 | - | CASSDLNSPLHF | TGTGCCAGCAGTGATCTCAATTCACCCCTCCACTTT
TRBJ2-2 | TRBD2 | TRBV5-1 | - | CASSSIAGAGELFF | TGCGCCAGCAGCTCGATAGCGGGGGCCGGGGAGCTGTTTTTT
TRBJ1-5 | TRBD1 | TRBV9 | - | CASSKPGTGQPQHF | TGTGCCAGCAGCAAACCGGGGACAGGTCAGCCCCAGCATTTT
TRBJ1-1 | TRBD1 | TRBV7-2 | once | CASRTRTGALNTEAFF | TGTGCCAGTAGGACCCGGACAGGGGCACTGAACACTGAAGCTTTCTTT
TRBJ2-1 | - | TRBV5-1 | - | CASSLGGIYNEQFF | TGCGCCAGCAGCTTGGGCGGGATCTACAATGAGCAGTTCTTC
TRBJ1-2 | TRBD1 | TRBV7-9 | - | CASSLSGTGGAPPYGYTF | TGTGCCAGCAGCTTAAGTGGGACAGGGGGCGCACCCCCCTATGGCTACACCTTC
TRBJ1-2 | - | TRBV11-2 | - | CASSLGLGVHYGYTF | TGTGCCAGCAGCTTAGGACTAGGCGTCCACTATGGCTACACCTTC
TRBJ1-3 | - | TRBV5-6 | - | CASSTAGVGNTIYF | TGTGCCAGCAGCACGGCAGGGGTGGGAAACACCATATATTTT